This T cell receptor (beta chain) was observed in a study of T cell repertoires in aging, cancer and after chemotherapy. The CDR3 consists of 12 residues. V lost 6 bases and J lost 4, with 10 bases in between. Germline V gene lookup returns CDR1 WSHSY and CDR2 SAAADI. Peripheral blood genomic DNA, not sorted cells or RNA, was the template. A mixed TRB-A/B primer pool amplified rearranged TRB by multiplex touch-down PCR. TCRdb re-called the multiplex PCR reads with MiXCR, one entry per CDR3 protein. The sample has 2,000 to 2,500 distinct CDR3 sequences, around 30% seen once. The chain employs TRBV10-2 and TRBJ2-7; tentative D call: TRBD2 (6 bases). The source of this sequence is a human donor with a solid tumor. The specimen was blood. The CDR3 spells CASSPGGYEQYF. CDR3 DNA sequence: TGCGCCAGCAGCCCCGGGGGATACGAGCAGTACTTC.